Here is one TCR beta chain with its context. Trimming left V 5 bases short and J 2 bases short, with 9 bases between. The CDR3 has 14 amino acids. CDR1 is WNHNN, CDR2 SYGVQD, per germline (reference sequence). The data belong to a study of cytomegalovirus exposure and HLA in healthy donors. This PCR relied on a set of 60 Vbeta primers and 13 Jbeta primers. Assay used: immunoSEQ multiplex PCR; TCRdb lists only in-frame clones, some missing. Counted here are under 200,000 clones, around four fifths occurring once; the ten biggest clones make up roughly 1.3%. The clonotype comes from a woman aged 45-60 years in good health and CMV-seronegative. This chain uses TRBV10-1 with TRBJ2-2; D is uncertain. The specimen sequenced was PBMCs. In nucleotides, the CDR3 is TGCGCCAGCAGTCCGGGTTCTAACACCGGGGAGCTGTTTTTT. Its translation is CASSPGSNTGELFF.